This T cell receptor (beta chain) was found in a study of blood T cell repertoires in COVID-19. V gave up 2 bases and J gave up 1 base, with 8 bases separating them. Germline V lookup: CDR1 LGHNA, CDR2 YNFKEQ. This CDR3 contains 15 residues. Sequencing was performed with immunoSEQ multiplex PCR; in TCRdb, only in-frame clones are kept and a portion is missing. Of roughly 200,000 clones in the sample, approximately 87% were seen once. The specimen sequenced was PBMCs or T cells enriched from blood (not recorded which). The gene calls are TRBV4-2 and TRBJ2-2; D may be TRBD1 (5 bases). The receptor's source is a woman aged 45 to 65 in a cohort exposed to, infected with or recovered from COVID-19 (not recorded which). In DNA, the CDR3 is TGTGCCAGCAGCCAAAGAAGGGGGAACACCGGGGAGCTGTTTTTT. Protein product: CASSQRRGNTGELFF.